The rows below give T cell receptor beta chains drawn from one sample of a study of cytomegalovirus exposure and HLA in healthy donors. Assay: immunoSEQ multiplex PCR; the TCRdb copy retains only in-frame clones and omits some. Of 150,000 or so clones listed, 84% are singletons. Sequenced input: PBMCs. The source is a man aged 30 to 45 in good health and CMV-seropositive. The CDR3 runs from the conserved cysteine through the conserved F or W. A D gene is named only where the DNA matches it firmly. Clone sizes are given selectively: once, few, many, or a class where the clone is expanded.

J | V | size | D | CDR3 | DNA
TRBJ2-1 | TRBV10-2 | few | - | CASRSRTTYNEQFF | TGCGCCAGCAGGAGCCGGACTACCTACAATGAGCAGTTCTTC
TRBJ1-2 | TRBV5-4 | - | - | CASSLRGGLHYGYTF | TGTGCCAGCAGCTTACGCGGGGGGCTTCACTATGGCTACACCTTC
TRBJ2-3 | TRBV2 | - | - | CASLELTSTDTQYF | TGTGCCAGCTTGGAGCTTACTAGCACAGATACGCAGTATTTT
TRBJ2-2 | TRBV29-1 | - | - | CSTAGDKNTGELFF | TGCAGCACGGCAGGGGACAAGAACACCGGGGAGCTGTTTTTT
TRBJ2-1 | TRBV27 | - | - | CASSSPSGGAKNEQFF | TGTGCCAGCAGTTCGCCCAGCGGAGGGGCAAAAAATGAGCAGTTCTTC
TRBJ1-6 | TRBV5-1 | few | - | CASSQPGTNSPLHF | TGCGCCAGCAGCCAACCGGGAACTAATTCACCCCTCCACTTT
TRBJ1-1 | TRBV4-3 | - | TRBD1 | CASSHNRGSAFF | TGCGCCAGCAGCCATAACAGGGGATCAGCTTTCTTT
TRBJ2-1 | TRBV7-9 | - | - | CASSVTGTAYNEQFF | TGTGCCAGCAGCGTAACAGGGACCGCCTACAATGAGCAGTTCTTC
TRBJ1-6 | TRBV9 | - | - | CASSVNGGRSSPLHF | TGTGCCAGCAGCGTGAATGGAGGGAGGAGTTCACCCCTCCACTTT
TRBJ2-7 | TRBV28 | - | TRBD1 | CASSSPDRGRGYEQYF | TGTGCCAGCAGTTCTCCTGACAGGGGGCGCGGCTACGAGCAGTACTTC
TRBJ1-5 | TRBV6-5 | - | - | CASSVLAGTNQPQHF | TGTGCCAGCAGTGTATTGGCGGGAACTAATCAGCCCCAGCATTTT
TRBJ2-3 | TRBV5-1 | - | - | CASSLSQRTTDTQYF | TGCGCCAGCAGCTTGTCGCAGCGGACCACAGATACGCAGTATTTT
TRBJ2-1 | TRBV6-4 | - | - | CASSDSTGPRFF | TGTGCCAGCAGTGACTCGACAGGACCCCGGTTCTTC
TRBJ2-1 | TRBV6-6 | - | TRBD2 | CASSYPSGSSYNEQFF | TGTGCCAGCAGTTACCCTAGCGGGAGCTCCTACAATGAGCAGTTCTTC
TRBJ1-4 | TRBV5-4 | - | TRBD1 | CASSEQGAREKLFF | TGTGCCAGCAGCGAACAGGGGGCGAGGGAAAAACTGTTTTTT
TRBJ2-1 | TRBV2 | once | - | CASSEAGVRIGNEQFF | TGTGCCAGCAGTGAGGCAGGGGTGCGCATAGGCAATGAGCAGTTCTTC
TRBJ2-7 | TRBV5-4 | - | - | CASSLDPRLGHEQYF | TGTGCCAGCAGCTTGGATCCACGGTTGGGGCACGAGCAGTACTTC
TRBJ2-2 | TRBV18 | - | - | CASSPTQGTGELFF | TGTGCCAGCTCACCAACACAGGGCACCGGGGAGCTGTTTTTT
TRBJ1-1 | TRBV6-5 | - | - | CASRTTVTEAFF | TGTGCCAGCAGGACGACAGTAACTGAAGCTTTCTTT
TRBJ2-7 | TRBV6-1 | - | - | CASSERAGGQYF | TGTGCCAGCAGTGAAAGGGCCGGGGGGCAGTACTTC
TRBJ2-3 | TRBV25-1 | - | TRBD1 | CASSSGTGGRVQDTQYF | TGTGCCAGCAGTTCTGGGACAGGGGGCAGAGTTCAGGATACGCAGTATTTT
TRBJ2-7 | TRBV10-2 | - | - | CAGGISTYEQYF | TGCGCCGGAGGGATTTCAACCTACGAGCAGTACTTC
TRBJ1-5 | TRBV7-2 | few | - | CASSSGNQPQHF | TGTGCCAGCAGTTCTGGCAATCAGCCCCAGCATTTT
TRBJ2-1 | TRBV9 | - | TRBD1 | CASRGQGYHNEQFF | TGTGCCAGCAGGGGACAGGGGTATCACAATGAGCAGTTCTTC
TRBJ2-7 | TRBV9 | - | - | CASSVGDYEQYF | TGTGCCAGCAGCGTAGGCGACTACGAGCAGTACTTC
TRBJ2-2 | TRBV27 | - | - | CASSSAARGRVGPTGELFF | TGTGCCAGCAGTTCGGCGGCCCGTGGCCGAGTTGGCCCAACCGGGGAGCTGTTTTTT
TRBJ2-3 | TRBV27 | once | TRBD2 | CASSQDREAFTDTQYF | TGTGCCAGCAGCCAGGACCGGGAGGCCTTCACAGATACGCAGTATTTT
TRBJ2-7 | TRBV7-2 | - | - | CASSAVTGSYEQYF | TGTGCCAGCAGCGCCGTAACAGGTTCCTACGAGCAGTACTTC
TRBJ1-1 | TRBV2 | - | - | CASTQRGGGEAFF | TGTGCCAGCACCCAACGGGGGGGAGGTGAAGCTTTCTTT
TRBJ2-7 | TRBV5-1 | - | TRBD1 | CASSLGQGASEQYF | TGCGCCAGCAGCCTGGGACAGGGGGCGAGCGAGCAGTACTTC
TRBJ2-1 | TRBV6-5 | - | TRBD2 | CASSYSYSGGHNEQFF | TGTGCCAGCAGTTACTCGTACAGCGGGGGTCACAATGAGCAGTTCTTC
TRBJ2-1 | TRBV9 | - | TRBD2 | CASSRPLAGRNNEQFF | TGTGCCAGCAGCCGTCCCCTAGCGGGGCGCAACAATGAGCAGTTCTTC
TRBJ1-1 | TRBV28 | - | - | CASSLSGLNTEAFF | TGTGCCAGCAGTTTATCAGGGTTGAACACTGAAGCTTTCTTT
TRBJ2-1 | TRBV27 | - | TRBD2 | CASSHRLAGDHEQFF | TGTGCCAGCAGTCACCGCCTAGCGGGAGACCATGAGCAGTTCTTC
TRBJ1-3 | TRBV5-1 | - | TRBD1 | CASREGAEGNTIYF | TGCGCCAGCAGAGAGGGGGCTGAAGGAAACACCATATATTTT
TRBJ1-5 | TRBV9 | many | - | CASSGLGLGQPQHF | TGTGCCAGCAGCGGACTCGGCCTGGGTCAGCCCCAGCATTTT
TRBJ2-2 | TRBV4-1 | - | - | CASSQTPLNTGELFF | TGCGCCAGCAGCCAAACTCCCTTGAACACCGGGGAGCTGTTTTTT
TRBJ2-3 | TRBV4-1 | - | TRBD1 | CASSHLDRVSDTQYF | TGCGCCAGCAGCCACCTCGACAGGGTTTCAGATACGCAGTATTTT
TRBJ2-3 | TRBV11-2 | - | TRBD2 | CASSLSGRRTDTQYF | TGTGCCAGCAGCCTGAGCGGGAGGCGAACAGATACGCAGTATTTT
TRBJ1-2 | TRBV6-5 | - | - | CASSYSSLSNYGYTF | TGTGCCAGCAGTTACTCATCATTGTCAAACTATGGCTACACCTTC
TRBJ2-7 | TRBV7-2 | once | - | CASSPRGRQESSYEQYF | TGTGCCAGCAGCCCACGAGGTAGACAGGAGAGCTCCTACGAGCAGTACTTC
TRBJ1-1 | TRBV4-2 | - | - | CASSQASMNTEAFF | TGTGCCAGCAGCCAAGCTAGTATGAACACTGAAGCTTTCTTT
TRBJ2-3 | TRBV5-1 | - | TRBD2 | CASSLAGGSTDTQYF | TGCGCCAGCAGCTTGGCGGGGGGTAGCACAGATACGCAGTATTTT
TRBJ2-6 | TRBV4-3 | - | - | CASSQSDRGGSGANVLTF | TGCGCCAGCAGCCAATCTGACAGGGGAGGGTCTGGGGCCAACGTCCTGACTTTC
TRBJ2-3 | TRBV5-4 | once | TRBD2 | CASSPDGRGSTDTQYF | TGTGCCAGCAGCCCCGATGGGCGGGGGAGCACAGATACGCAGTATTTT